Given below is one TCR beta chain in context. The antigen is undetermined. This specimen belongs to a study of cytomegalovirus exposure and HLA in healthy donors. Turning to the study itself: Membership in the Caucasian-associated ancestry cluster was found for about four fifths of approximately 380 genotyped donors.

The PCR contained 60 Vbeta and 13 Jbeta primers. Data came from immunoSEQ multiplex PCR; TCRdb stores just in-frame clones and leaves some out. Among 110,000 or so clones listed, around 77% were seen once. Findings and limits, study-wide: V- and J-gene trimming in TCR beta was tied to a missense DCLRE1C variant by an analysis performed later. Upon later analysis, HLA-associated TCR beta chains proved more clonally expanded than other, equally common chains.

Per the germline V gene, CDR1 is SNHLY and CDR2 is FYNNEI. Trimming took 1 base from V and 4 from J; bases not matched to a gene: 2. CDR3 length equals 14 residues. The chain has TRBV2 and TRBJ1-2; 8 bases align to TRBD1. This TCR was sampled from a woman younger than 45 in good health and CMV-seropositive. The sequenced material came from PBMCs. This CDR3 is CASSEDGTGYGYTF. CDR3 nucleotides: TGTGCCAGCAGTGAAGACGGGACAGGCTATGGCTACACCTTC.